This T cell receptor (beta chain) is drawn from a study of blood T cell repertoires in COVID-19. About the research overall: Acute and convalescent COVID-19 samples came from the United States, Italy and Spain. Sample material is recorded as cDNA or gDNA derived from T cells, B-cell-depleted T cells, or PBMCs.

Per the original data handling: Amplified reference gene primers provided the basis for estimating nucleated cell counts. The data were produced by immunoSEQ multiplex PCR, yet TCRdb's version contains in-frame clones alone and is incomplete. The V and J calls and the clone size are those of that table, but D and trimming were determined from the DNA. The table lists about 170,000 clones, roughly four fifths of them singletons, with 20% to 25% in the top ten. The CDR3 has 14 residues. The V and J ends lost 6 bases and 3 bases, in that order; junction bases with no gene match: 7. Germline CDR1 is KGHSH and CDR2 is LQKENI.

This TCR derives from a woman older than 75 with acute or convalescent COVID-19. The rearrangement uses TRBV18 and TRBJ2-7; 8 nucleotides agree with TRBD2. Input material: peripheral blood. The CDR3 sequence: CASSESGGSYEQYF. CDR3 nucleotide sequence: TGTGCCAGCTCCGAATCGGGGGGGAGCTACGAGCAGTACTTC.